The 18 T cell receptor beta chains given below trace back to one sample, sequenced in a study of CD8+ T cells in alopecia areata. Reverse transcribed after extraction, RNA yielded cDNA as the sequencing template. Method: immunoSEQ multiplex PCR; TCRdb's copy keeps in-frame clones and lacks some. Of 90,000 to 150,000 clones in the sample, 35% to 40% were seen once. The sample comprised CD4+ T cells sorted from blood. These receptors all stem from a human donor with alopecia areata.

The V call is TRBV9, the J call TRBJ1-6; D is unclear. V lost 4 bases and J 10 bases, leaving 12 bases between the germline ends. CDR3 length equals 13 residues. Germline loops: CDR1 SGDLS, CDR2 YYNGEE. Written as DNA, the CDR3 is TGTGCCAGCAGCTTCGATGGTGGGTCACCCCTCCACTTT. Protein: CASSFDGGSPLHF. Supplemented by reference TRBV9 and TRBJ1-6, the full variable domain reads DSGVTQTPKHLITATGQRVTLRCSPRSGDLSVYWYQQSLDQGLQFLIQYYNGEERAKGNILERFSAQQFPDLHSELNLSSLELGDSALYFCASSFDGGSPLHFGNGTRLTVT.

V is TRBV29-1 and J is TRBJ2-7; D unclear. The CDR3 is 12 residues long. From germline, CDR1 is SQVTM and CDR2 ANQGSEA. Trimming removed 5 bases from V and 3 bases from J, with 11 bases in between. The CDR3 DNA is TGCAGCGTTTCCCCGGCCGACTACGAGCAGTACTTC. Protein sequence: CSVSPADYEQYF.

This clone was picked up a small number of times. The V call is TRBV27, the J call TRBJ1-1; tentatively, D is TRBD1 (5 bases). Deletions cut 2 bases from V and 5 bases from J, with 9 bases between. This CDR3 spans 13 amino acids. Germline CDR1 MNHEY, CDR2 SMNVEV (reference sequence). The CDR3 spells CASSLQGWTEAFF. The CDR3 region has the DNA TGTGCCAGCAGTTTACAGGGTTGGACTGAAGCTTTCTTT.

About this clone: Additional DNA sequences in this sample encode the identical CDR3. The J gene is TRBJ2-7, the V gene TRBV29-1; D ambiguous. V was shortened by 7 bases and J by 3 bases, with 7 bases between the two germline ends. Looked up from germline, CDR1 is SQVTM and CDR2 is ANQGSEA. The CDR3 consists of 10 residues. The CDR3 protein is CSAGDYEQYF. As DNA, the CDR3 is TGCAGCGCCGGCGACTACGAGCAGTACTTC.

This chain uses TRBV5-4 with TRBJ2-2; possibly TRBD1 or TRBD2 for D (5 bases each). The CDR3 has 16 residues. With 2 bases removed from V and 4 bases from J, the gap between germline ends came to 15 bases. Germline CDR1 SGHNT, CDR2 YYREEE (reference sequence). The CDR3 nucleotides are TGTGCCAGCAGCTTAGGGACCCCATCGGTCACCGGGGAGCTGTTTTTT. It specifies CASSLGTPSVTGELFF.

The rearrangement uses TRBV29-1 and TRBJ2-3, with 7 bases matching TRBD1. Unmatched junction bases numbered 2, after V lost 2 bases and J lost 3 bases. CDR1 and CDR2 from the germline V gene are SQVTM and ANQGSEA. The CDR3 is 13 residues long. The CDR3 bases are TGCAGCGTTGAATCACAGGGGACAGATACGCAGTATTTT. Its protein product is CSVESQGTDTQYF.

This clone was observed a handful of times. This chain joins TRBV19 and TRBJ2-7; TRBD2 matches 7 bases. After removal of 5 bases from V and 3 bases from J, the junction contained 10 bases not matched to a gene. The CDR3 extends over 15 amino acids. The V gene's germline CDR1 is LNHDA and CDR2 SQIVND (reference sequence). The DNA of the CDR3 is TGTGCCAGTAGTCCCCGGACGACTAGCTTCTACGAGCAGTACTTC. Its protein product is CASSPRTTSFYEQYF.

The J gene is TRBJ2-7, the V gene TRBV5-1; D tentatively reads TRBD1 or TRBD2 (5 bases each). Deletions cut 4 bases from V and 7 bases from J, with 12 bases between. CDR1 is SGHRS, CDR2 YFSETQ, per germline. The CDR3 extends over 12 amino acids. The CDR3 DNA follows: TGCGCCAGCAGCCCAGAGAGGGGTGAGCAGTACTTC. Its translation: CASSPERGEQYF. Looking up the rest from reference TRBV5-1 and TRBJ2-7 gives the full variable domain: KAGVTQTPRYLIKTRGQQVTLSCSPISGHRSVSWYQQTPGQGLQFLFEYFSETQRNKGNFPGRFSGRQFSNSRSEMNVSTLELGDSALYLCASSPERGEQYFGPGTRLTVT.

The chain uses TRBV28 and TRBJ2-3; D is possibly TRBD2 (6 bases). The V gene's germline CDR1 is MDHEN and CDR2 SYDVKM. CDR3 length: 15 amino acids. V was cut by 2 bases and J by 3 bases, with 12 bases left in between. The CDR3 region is CASSLGDRGTDTQYF. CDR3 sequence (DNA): TGTGCCAGCAGTTTAGGGGACCGGGGGACAGATACGCAGTATTTT.

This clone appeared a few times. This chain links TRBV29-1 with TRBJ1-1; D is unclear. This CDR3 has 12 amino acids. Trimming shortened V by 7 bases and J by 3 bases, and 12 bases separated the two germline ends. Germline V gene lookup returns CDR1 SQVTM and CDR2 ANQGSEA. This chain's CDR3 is CSGGSGDTEAFF. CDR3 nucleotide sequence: TGCAGCGGTGGGAGTGGGGACACTGAAGCTTTCTTT.

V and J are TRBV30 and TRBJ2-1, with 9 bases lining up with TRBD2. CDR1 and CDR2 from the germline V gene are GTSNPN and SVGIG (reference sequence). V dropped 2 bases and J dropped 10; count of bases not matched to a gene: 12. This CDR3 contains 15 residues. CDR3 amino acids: CAWSYPGLASGEQFF. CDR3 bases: TGTGCCTGGAGTTATCCGGGACTAGCTTCTGGCGAGCAGTTCTTC.

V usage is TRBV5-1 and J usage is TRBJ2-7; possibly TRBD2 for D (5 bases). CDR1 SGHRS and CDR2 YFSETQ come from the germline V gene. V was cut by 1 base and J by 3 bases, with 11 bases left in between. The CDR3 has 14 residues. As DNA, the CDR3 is TGCGCCAGCAGCTTGAATAGAGGGAACTACGAGCAGTACTTC. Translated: CASSLNRGNYEQYF.

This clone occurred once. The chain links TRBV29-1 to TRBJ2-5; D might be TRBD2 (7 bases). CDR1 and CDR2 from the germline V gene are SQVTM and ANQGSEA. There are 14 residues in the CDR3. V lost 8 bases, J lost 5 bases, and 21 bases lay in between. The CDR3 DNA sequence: TGCAGCCTTGGGGGCCGCGGGGGCGATGAGACCCAGTACTTC. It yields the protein CSLGGRGGDETQYF.

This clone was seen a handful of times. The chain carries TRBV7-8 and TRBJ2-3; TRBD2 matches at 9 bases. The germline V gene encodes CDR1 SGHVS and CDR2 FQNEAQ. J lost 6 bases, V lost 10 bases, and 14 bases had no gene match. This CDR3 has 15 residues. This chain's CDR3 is CATRRASGEADTQYF. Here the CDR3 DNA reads TGTGCCACCCGCCGAGCTAGCGGGGAGGCGGATACGCAGTATTTT.

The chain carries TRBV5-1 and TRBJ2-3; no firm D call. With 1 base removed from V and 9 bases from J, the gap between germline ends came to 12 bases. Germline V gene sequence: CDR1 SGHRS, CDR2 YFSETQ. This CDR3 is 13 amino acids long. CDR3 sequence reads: CASSLSFLSTQYF. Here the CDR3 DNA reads TGCGCCAGCAGCTTGTCCTTCTTATCAACGCAGTATTTT.

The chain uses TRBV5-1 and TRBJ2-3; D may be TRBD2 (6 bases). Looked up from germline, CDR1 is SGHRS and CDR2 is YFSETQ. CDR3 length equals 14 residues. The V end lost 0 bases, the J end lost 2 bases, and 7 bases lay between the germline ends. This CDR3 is CASSLARDTDTQYF. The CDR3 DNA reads TGCGCCAGCAGCTTGGCGCGGGACACAGATACGCAGTATTTT.

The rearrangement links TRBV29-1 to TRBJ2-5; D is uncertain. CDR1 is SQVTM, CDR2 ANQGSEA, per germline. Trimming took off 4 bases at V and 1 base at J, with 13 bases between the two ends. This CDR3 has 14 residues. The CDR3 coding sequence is TGCAGCGTTGGCGGCCGAAGTTCCCAAGAGACCCAGTACTTC. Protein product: CSVGGRSSQETQYF.

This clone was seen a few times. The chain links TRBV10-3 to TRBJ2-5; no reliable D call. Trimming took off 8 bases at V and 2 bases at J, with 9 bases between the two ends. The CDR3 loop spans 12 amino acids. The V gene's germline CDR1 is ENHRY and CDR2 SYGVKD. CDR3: CAIGTAQETQYF. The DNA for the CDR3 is TGTGCCATCGGTACAGCACAAGAGACCCAGTACTTC.